This T cell receptor (beta chain) was sequenced in a study of blood T cell repertoires in COVID-19. For the study at large: The origin of the acute and convalescent COVID-19 samples was the United States, Italy and Spain. The analysed material was cDNA or gDNA that came from T cells, B-cell-depleted T cells, or PBMCs.

Original analysis: Reference gene primers were amplified, and this amplification served to estimate nucleated cell counts. TCRdb's table, derived via immunoSEQ multiplex PCR, lists solely in-frame clones and lacks some. The DNA gave D and trimming, while V, J and clone size come from that table. The sample contains 55,000 to 65,000 clones, approximately 90% of which appear only once. This CDR3 contains 11 residues. From germline, CDR1 is SQVTM and CDR2 ANQGSEA. The V end was cut by 2 bases, the J end by 8 bases, with 7 bases between. The V and J genes are TRBV29-1 and TRBJ2-1; D is perhaps TRBD2 (6 bases). The sequenced sample consisted of peripheral blood. This TCR derives from a human donor with acute or convalescent COVID-19. The donor label of this sample is uncertain. As DNA, the CDR3 is TGCAGCGTTGAATCGGGGGATGAGCAGTTCTTC. Encoded protein: CSVESGDEQFF.